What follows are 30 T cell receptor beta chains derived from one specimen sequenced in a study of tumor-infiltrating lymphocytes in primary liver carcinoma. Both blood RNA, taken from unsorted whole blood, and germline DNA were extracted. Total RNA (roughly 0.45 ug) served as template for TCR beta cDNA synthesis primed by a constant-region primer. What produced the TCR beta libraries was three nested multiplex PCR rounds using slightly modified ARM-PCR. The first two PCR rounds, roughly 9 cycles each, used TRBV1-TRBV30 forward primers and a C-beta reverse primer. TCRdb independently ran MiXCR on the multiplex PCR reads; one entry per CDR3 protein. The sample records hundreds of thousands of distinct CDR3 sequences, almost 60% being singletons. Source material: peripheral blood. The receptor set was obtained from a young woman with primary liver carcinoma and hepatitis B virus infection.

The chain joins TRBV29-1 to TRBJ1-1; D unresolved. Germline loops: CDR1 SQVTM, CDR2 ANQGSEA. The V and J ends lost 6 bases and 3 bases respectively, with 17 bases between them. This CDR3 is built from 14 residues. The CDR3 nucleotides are TGCAGCGTGGGTCCGCGATGGGCAGACACTGAAGCTTTCTTT. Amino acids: CSVGPRWADTEAFF.

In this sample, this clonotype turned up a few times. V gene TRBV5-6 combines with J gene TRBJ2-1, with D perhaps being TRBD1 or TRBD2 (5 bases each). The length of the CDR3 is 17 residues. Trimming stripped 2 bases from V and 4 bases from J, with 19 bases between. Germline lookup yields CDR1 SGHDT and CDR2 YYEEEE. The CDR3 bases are TGTGCCAGCAGCTTATCGGTGGGGACCGCGACGTACAATGAGCAGTTCTTC. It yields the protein CASSLSVGTATYNEQFF.

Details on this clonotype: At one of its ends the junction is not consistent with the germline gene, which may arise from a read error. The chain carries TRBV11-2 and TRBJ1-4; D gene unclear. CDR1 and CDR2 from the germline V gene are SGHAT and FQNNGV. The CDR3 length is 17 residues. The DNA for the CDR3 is TGTGCCAGCAGCTTAGATGGAAGGAGAGGTCTCGAGGAAAAACCGTTTTTT. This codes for CASSLDGRRGLEEKPFF.

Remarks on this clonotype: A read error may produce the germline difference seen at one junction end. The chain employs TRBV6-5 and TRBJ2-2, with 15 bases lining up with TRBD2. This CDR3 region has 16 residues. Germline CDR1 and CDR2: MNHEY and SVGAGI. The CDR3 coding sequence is TGTGCCAGCAGTTGGGGGACTAGCGGGGGGATCGGGGAACTGTTTTTT. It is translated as CASSWGTSGGIGELFF.

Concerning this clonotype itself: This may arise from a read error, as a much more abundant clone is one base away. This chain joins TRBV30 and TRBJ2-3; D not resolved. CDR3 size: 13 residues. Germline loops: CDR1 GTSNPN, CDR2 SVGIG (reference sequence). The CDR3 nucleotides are TGTGCCTGGAGTGTTCGAAGGGCAGATACGCATTATTTT. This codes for CAWSVRRADTHYF.

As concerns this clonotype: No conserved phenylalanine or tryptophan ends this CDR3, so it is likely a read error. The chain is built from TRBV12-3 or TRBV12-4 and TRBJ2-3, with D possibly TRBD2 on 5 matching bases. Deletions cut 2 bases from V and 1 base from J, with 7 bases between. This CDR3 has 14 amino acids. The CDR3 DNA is TGTGCCAGCAGTTTAAATAGCGGCACAGATACGCAGTATTTG. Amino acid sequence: CASSLNSGTDTQYL.

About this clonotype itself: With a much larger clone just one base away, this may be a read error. In DNA form, the CDR3 reads TGTGCCAGCAGCCTAAAGGACTACGCAGATACGCAGTATTTT. It codes for CASSLKDYADTQYF. The V call is TRBV6-5, the J call TRBJ2-3; D is possibly TRBD2 (6 bases). The CDR3 runs to 14 residues. Germline CDR1 reads MNHEY; CDR2 reads SVGAGI. Between the trimmed V and J ends, which lost 6 bases and 4 bases, there was a span of 14 bases.

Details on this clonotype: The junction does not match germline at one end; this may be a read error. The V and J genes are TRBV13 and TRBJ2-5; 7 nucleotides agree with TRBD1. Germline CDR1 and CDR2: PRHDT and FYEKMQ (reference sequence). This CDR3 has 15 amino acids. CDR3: CATTTSGQARETQYF. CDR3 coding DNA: TGTGCCACTACAACCAGCGGACAGGCAAGGGAGACCCAATACTTC.

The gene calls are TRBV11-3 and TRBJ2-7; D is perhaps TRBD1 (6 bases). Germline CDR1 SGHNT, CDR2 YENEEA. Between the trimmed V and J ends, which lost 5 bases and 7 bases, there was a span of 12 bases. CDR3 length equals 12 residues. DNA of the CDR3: TGTGCCAGCAGCGTAACAGGGAAGGAGCAGTACTTC. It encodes CASSVTGKEQYF.

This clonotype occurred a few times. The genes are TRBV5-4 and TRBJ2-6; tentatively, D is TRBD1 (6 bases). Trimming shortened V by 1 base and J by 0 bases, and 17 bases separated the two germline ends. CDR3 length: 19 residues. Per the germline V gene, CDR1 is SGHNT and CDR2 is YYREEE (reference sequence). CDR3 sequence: CASSLSGAGVYSGANVLTF. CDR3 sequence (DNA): TGTGCCAGCAGCTTGTCGGGCGCAGGGGTCTACTCTGGGGCCAACGTCCTGACTTTC. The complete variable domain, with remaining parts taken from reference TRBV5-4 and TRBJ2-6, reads ETGVTQSPTHLIKTRGQQVTLRCSSQSGHNTVSWYQQALGQGPQFIFQYYREEENGRGNFPPRFSGLQFPNYSSELNVNALELDDSALYLCASSLSGAGVYSGANVLTFGAGSRLTVL.

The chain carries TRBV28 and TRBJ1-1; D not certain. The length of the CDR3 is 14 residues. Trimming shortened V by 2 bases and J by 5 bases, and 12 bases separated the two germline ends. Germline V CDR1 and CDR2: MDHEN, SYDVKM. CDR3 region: CASSLREPRTEAFF. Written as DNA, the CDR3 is TGTGCCAGCAGTTTAAGGGAGCCAAGGACTGAAGCTTTCTTT.

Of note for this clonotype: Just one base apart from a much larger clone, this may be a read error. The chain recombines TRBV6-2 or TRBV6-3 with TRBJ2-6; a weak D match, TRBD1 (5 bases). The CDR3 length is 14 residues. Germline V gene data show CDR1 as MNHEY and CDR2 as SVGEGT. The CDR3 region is CASSPVAGAIVLTF. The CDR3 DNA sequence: TGTGCCAGCAGTCCAGTTGCTGGGGCCATCGTCCTGACTTTC.

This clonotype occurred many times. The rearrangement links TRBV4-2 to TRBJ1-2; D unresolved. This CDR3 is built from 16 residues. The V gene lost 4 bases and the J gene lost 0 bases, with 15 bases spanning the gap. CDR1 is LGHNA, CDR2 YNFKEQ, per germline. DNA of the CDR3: TGTGCCAGCAGCCCTTCGGGCGGGCGGACTAACTATGGCTACACCTTC. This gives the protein CASSPSGGRTNYGYTF.

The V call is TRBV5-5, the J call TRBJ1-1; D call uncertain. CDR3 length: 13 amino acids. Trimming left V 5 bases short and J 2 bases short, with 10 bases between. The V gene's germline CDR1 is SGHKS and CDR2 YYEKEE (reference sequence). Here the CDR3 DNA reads TGTGCCAGCAGAGTGGGAGTAAACACTGAAGCTTTCTTT. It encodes CASRVGVNTEAFF.

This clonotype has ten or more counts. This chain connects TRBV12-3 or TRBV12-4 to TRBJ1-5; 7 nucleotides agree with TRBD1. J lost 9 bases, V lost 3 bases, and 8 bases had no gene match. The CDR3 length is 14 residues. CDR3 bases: TGTGCCAGCAGTTTCGGACAGGACGGACTGCCCCAGCATTTT. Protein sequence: CASSFGQDGLPQHF.

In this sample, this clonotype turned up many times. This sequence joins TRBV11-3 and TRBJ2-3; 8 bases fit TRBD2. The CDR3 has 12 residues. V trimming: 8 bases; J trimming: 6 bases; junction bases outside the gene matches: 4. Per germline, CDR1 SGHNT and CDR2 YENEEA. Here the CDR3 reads CASEAGADTQYF. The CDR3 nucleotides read TGTGCCAGCGAAGCGGGAGCGGATACGCAGTATTTT.

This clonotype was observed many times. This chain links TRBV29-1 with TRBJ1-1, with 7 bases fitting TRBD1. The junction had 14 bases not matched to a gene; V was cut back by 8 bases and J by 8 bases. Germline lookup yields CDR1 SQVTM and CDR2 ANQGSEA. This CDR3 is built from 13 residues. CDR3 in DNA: TGCAGCTCCTCGGGACAGCTTTTGACCGAAGCTTTCTTT. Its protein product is CSSSGQLLTEAFF.

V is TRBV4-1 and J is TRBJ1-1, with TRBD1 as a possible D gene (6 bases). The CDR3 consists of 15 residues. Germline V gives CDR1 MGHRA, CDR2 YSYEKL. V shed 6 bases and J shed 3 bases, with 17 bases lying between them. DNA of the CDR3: TGCGCCAGCAGAACCTATGGGGCAGGGGACACTGAAGCTTTCTTT. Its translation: CASRTYGAGDTEAFF.

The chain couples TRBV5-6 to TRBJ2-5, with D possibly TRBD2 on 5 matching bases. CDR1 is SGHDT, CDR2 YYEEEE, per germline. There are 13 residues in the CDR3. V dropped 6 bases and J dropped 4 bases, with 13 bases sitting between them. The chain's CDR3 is CASTRRGRETQYF. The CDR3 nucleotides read TGTGCCAGCACCCGCCGGGGTAGAGAGACCCAGTACTTC.

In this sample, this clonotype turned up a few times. CDR3 DNA: TGCGCCAGCAGTGCGGCGGGGACCTACGAGCAGTACTTC. This codes for CASSAAGTYEQYF. The chain uses TRBV10-1 and TRBJ2-7, with a possible D match to TRBD2 (6 bases). Germline-derived CDR1 and CDR2 are WNHNN and SYGVQD (reference sequence). Trimming shortened V by 4 bases and J by 2 bases, and 9 bases separated the two germline ends. The CDR3 runs to 13 residues.

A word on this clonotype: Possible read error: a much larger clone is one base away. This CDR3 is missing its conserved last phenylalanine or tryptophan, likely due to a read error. In DNA form, the CDR3 reads TGTGCCATCGGGAGAGGGACACCAGGGTCGTACGAGCAGTACCTC. Translated, it gives CAIGRGTPGSYEQYL. The genes are TRBV10-3 and TRBJ2-7, with D tentatively TRBD1 (6 bases). The CDR3 has 15 residues. In germline, CDR1 is ENHRY, CDR2 SYGVKD. V was cut by 8 bases and J by 4 bases, with 21 bases left in between.

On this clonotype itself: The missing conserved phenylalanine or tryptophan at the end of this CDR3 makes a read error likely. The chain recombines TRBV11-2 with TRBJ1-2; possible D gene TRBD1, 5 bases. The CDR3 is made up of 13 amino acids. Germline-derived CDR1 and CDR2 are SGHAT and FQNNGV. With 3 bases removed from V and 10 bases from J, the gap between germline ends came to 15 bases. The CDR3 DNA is TGTGCCAGCAGCTTCCCGACCGGAGGGGACTACACCCTC. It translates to CASSFPTGGDYTL.

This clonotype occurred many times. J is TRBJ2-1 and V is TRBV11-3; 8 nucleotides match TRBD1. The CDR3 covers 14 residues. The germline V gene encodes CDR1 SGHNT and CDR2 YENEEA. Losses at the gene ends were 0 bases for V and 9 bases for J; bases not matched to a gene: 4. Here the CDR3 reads CASSLDRGQGEQFF. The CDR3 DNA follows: TGTGCCAGCAGCTTAGACAGGGGGCAGGGTGAGCAGTTCTTC.

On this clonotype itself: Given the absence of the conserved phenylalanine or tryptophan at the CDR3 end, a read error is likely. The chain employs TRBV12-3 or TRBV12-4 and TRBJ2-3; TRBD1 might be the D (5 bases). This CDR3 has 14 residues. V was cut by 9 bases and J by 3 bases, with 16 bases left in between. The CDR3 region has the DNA TGTGCCAGTAGAACGGGTGGGGCAACAGATACGCAGTATTCT. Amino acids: CASRTGGATDTQYS.

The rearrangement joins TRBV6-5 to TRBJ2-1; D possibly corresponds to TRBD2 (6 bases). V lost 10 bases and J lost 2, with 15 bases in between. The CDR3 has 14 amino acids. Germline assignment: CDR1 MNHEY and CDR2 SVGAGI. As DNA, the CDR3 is TGTGCCACCACCCGGGGAGGACCCTACAATGAGCAGTTCTTC. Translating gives CATTRGGPYNEQFF.

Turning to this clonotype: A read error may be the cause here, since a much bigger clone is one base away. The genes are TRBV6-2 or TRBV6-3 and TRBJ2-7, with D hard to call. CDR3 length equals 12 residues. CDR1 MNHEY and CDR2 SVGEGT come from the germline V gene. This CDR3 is CASRGVKYELYF. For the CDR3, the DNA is TGTGCCAGCAGAGGAGTCAAGTACGAGCTGTACTTC.

The CDR3 nucleotides read TGCGCCAGCAGCTTGGATTTCACGGCCCCCTACAATGAGCAGTTCTTC. It is translated as CASSLDFTAPYNEQFF. The chain combines TRBV5-1 with TRBJ2-1; no firm D call. CDR3 length: 16 amino acids. The V end was cut by 0 bases, the J end by 2 bases, with 12 bases between. Germline V gene lookup returns CDR1 SGHRS and CDR2 YFSETQ.

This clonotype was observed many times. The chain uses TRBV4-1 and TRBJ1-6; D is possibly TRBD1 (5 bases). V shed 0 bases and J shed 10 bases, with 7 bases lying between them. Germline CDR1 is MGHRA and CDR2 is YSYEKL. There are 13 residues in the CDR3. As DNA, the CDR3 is TGCGCCAGCAGCCAAGATCGGGGGTCACCCCTCCACTTT. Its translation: CASSQDRGSPLHF.

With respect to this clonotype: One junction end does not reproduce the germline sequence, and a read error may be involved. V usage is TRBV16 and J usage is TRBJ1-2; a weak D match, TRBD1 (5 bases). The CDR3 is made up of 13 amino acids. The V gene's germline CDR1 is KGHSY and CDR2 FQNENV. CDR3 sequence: CASSAGGLYGHTF. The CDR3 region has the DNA TGTGCCAGCAGCGCCGGGGGTCTCTATGGCCACACCTTC.

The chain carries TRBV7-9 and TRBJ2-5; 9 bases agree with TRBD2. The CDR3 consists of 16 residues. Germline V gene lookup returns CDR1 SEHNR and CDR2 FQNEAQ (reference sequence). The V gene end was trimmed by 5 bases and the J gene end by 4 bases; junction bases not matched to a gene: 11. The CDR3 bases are TGTGCCAGCAGCCCCCCCTTGCGGGAGGGCCGAGAGACCCAGTACTTC. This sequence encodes CASSPPLREGRETQYF.